The present entry profiles one T cell receptor (beta chain) with its context. The data are from a study of blood T cell repertoires in COVID-19. Turning to the study itself: Acute-phase and convalescent COVID-19 samples originated in the United States, Italy and Spain.

Libraries were prepared by immunoSEQ multiplex PCR; TCRdb keeps only in-frame clonotypes and omits some of them. The sample carries approximately 230,000 clones, about 90% recorded once. Germline CDR1 SGHNT, CDR2 YYREEE (reference sequence). The CDR3 sequence is 15 residues long. V was cut by 5 bases and J by 5 bases, with 19 bases left in between. V is TRBV5-4 and J is TRBJ1-2; weak D call: TRBD1 (6 bases). The receptor was derived from a man older than 75 with acute or convalescent COVID-19. Sample: peripheral blood. The CDR3: CASRYQGNLAYGYTF. For the CDR3, the DNA is TGTGCCAGCAGGTACCAGGGGAATCTGGCGTATGGCTACACCTTC.